The 2 T cell receptor beta chains reported below all come from one sample, sequenced in a study of T cells in Graves' hyperthyroidism and ophthalmopathy. Authors of the study amplified TCR beta CDR3 regions from RNA transcripts. Using the HTBI primer set, a first-round RT-PCR was run on the TCR CDR3. TCRdb re-called the multiplex PCR reads with MiXCR, one entry per CDR3 protein. The sample has over 700,000 distinct CDR3 sequences; about 35% are singletons. Sequenced sample: blood. These receptors originate from a woman aged 40 to 55 with Graves' hyperthyroidism.

The chain links TRBV10-3 to TRBJ1-1; D is uncertain. The V gene lost 6 bases and the J gene lost 4 bases, with 15 bases spanning the gap. Germline V gives CDR1 ENHRY, CDR2 SYGVKD. The length of the CDR3 is 14 residues. Written as DNA, the CDR3 is TGTGCCATCAGGGCGGGAGGATGGTCCACTGAAGCTTTCTTT. Amino acids: CAIRAGGWSTEAFF.

This clonotype has ten or more counts. The V gene is TRBV9, the J gene TRBJ2-6; 9 positions agree with TRBD2. With V trimmed by 4 bases and J by 0 bases, 8 bases remained unmatched. CDR3 length equals 18 residues. Germline V lookup: CDR1 SGDLS, CDR2 YYNGEE. The CDR3 region has the DNA TGTGCCAGCAGCCCTCGGGAGCGGGGGGTCTCTGGGGCCAACGTCCTGACTTTC. This translates into CASSPRERGVSGANVLTF.